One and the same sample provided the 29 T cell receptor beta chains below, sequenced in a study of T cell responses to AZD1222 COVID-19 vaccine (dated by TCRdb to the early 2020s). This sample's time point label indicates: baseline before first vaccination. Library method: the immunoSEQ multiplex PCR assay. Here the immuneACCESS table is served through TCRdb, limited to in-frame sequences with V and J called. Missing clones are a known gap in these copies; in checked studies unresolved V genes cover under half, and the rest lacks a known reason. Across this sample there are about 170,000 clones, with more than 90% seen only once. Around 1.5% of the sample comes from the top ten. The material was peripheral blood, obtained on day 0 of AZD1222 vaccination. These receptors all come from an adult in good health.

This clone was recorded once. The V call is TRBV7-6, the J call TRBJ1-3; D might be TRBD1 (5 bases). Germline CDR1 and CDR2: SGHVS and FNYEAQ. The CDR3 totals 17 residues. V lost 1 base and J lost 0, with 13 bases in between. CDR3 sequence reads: CASSLGVRASSGNTIYF. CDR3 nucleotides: TGTGCCAGCAGCTTAGGTGTCAGGGCCTCCTCTGGAAACACCATATATTTT.

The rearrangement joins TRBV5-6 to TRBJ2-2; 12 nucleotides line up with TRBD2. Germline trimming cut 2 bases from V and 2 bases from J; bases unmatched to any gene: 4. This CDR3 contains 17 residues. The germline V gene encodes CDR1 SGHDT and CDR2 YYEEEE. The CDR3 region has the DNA TGTGCCAGCAGCTTAAGGACTAGCGGGACAAACACCGGGGAGCTGTTTTTT. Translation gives CASSLRTSGTNTGELFF.

In DNA, the CDR3 is TGTGCCAGCAGCCCCAACGGCCTAACATCTGGCGAGCAGTACTTC. This sequence encodes CASSPNGLTSGEQYF. The V gene is TRBV11-2, the J gene TRBJ2-7; no clear D. Trimming cost V 5 bases and J 6 bases, with 20 bases left between them. CDR3 length: 15 residues. Germline V lookup: CDR1 SGHAT, CDR2 FQNNGV.

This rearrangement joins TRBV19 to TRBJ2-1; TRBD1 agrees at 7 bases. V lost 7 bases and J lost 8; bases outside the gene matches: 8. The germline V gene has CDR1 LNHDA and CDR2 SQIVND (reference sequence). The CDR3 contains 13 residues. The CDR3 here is CASKEQGRDEQFF. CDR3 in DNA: TGTGCCAGTAAGGAACAGGGGCGGGATGAGCAGTTCTTC.

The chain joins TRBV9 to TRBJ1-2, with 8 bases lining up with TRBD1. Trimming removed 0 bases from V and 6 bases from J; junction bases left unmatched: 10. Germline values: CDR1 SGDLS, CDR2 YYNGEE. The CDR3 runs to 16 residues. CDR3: CASSVVDRVPGNGYTF. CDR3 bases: TGTGCCAGCAGCGTAGTGGACAGGGTCCCAGGGAATGGCTACACCTTC. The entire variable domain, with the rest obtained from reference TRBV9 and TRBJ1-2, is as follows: DSGVTQTPKHLITATGQRVTLRCSPRSGDLSVYWYQQSLDQGLQFLIQYYNGEERAKGNILERFSAQQFPDLHSELNLSSLELGDSALYFCASSVVDRVPGNGYTFGSGTRLTVV.

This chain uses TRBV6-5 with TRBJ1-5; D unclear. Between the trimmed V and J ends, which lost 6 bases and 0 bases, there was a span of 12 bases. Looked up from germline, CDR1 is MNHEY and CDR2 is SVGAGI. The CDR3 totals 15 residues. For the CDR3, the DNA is TGTGCCAGCAGACCGGTCCCTTATAGCAATCAGCCCCAGCATTTT. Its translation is CASRPVPYSNQPQHF.

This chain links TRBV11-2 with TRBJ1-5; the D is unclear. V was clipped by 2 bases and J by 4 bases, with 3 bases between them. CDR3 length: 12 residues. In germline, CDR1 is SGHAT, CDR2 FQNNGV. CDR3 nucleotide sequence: TGTGCCAGCAGCTTACTAAATCAGCCCCAGCATTTT. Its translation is CASSLLNQPQHF.

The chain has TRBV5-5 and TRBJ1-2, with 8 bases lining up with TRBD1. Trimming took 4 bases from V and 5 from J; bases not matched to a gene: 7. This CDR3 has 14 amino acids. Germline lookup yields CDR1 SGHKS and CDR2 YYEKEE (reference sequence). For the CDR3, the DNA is TGTGCCAGCAGCAGCCCAGGGGGCCATTATGGCTACACCTTC. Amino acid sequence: CASSSPGGHYGYTF.

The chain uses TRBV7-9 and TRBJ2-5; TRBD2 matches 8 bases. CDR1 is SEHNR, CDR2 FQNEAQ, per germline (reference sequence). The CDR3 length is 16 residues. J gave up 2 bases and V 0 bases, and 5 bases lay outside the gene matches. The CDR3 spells CASSLAGGGPQETQYF. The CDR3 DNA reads TGTGCCAGCAGCTTAGCAGGCGGGGGGCCTCAAGAGACCCAGTACTTC. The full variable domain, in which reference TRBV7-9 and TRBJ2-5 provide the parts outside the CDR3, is DTGVSQNPRHKITKRGQNVTFRCDPISEHNRLYWYRQTLGQGPEFLTYFQNEAQLEKSRLLSDRFSAERPKGSFSTLEIQRTEQGDSAMYLCASSLAGGGPQETQYFGPGTRLLVL.

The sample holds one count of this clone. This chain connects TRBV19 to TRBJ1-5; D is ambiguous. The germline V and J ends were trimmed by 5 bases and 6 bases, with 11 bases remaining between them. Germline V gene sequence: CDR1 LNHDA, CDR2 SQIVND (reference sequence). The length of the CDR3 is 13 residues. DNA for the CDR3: TGTGCCAGTAGTCTACAGAGCGGTCAGCCCCAGCATTTT. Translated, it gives CASSLQSGQPQHF.

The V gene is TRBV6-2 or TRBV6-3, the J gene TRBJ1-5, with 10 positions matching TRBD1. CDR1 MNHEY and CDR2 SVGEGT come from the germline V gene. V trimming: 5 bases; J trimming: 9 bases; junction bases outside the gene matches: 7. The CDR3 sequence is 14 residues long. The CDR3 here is CASSPTGGHRPQHF. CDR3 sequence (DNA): TGTGCCAGCAGTCCGACAGGGGGCCATCGGCCCCAGCATTTT.

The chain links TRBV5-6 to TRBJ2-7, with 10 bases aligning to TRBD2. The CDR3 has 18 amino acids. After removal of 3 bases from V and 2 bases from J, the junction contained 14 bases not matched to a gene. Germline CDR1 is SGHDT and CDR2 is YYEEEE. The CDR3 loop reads CASSSQTLTSGPPYEQYF. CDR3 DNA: TGTGCCAGCAGCTCCCAAACCCTGACTAGCGGGCCCCCCTACGAGCAGTACTTC. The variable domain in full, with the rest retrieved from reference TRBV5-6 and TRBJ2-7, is DAGVTQSPTHLIKTRGQQVTLRCSPKSGHDTVSWYQQALGQGPQFIFQYYEEEERQRGNFPDRFSGHQFPNYSSELNVNALLLGDSALYLCASSSQTLTSGPPYEQYFGPGTRLTVT.

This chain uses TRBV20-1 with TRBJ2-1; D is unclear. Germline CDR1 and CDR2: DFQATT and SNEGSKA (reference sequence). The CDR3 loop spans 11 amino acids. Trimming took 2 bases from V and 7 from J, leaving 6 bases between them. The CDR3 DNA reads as TGCAGTGCTAGAATCCCTAATGAGCAGTTCTTC. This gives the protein CSARIPNEQFF.

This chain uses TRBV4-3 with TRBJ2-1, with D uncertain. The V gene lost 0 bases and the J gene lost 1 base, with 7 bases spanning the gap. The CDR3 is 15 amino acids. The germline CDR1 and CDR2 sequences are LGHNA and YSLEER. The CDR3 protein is CASSQDPASYNEQFF. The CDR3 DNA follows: TGCGCCAGCAGCCAAGACCCAGCTTCCTACAATGAGCAGTTCTTC.

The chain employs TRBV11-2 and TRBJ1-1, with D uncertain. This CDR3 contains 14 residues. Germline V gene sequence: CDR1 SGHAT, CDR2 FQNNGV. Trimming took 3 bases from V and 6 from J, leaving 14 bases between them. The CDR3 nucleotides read TGTGCCAGCAGCTTGTTGGGCGTCCTCGCTGAAGCTTTCTTT. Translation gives CASSLLGVLAEAFF.

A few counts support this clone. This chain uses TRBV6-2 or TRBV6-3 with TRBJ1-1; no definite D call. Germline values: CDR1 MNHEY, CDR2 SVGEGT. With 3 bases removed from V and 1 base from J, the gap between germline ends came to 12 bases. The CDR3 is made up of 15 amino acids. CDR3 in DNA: TGTGCCAGCAGTTATCTCGGGGTTCGGAACACTGAAGCTTTCTTT. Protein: CASSYLGVRNTEAFF.

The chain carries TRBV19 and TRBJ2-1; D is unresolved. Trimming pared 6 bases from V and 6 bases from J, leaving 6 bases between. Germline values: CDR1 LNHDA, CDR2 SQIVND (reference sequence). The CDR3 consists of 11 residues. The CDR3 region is CASRVFNEQFF. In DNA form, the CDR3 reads TGTGCCAGTAGGGTCTTCAATGAGCAGTTCTTC.

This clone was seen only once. The CDR3 here is CASSYANYGYTF. The CDR3 DNA sequence: TGTGCCAGCAGTTATGCTAACTATGGCTACACCTTC. The V gene is TRBV6-2 or TRBV6-3, the J gene TRBJ1-2; D is ambiguous. The germline CDR1 and CDR2 sequences are MNHEY and SVGEGT. The CDR3 consists of 12 residues. V was cut by 3 bases and J by 0 bases, with 2 bases left in between.

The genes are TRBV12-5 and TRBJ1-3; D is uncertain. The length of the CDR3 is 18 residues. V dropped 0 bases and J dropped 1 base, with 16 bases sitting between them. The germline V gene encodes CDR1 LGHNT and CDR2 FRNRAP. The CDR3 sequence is CASGLVPVTALSGNTIYF. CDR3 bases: TGTGCTAGTGGTTTGGTACCTGTCACAGCACTTTCTGGAAACACCATATATTTT.

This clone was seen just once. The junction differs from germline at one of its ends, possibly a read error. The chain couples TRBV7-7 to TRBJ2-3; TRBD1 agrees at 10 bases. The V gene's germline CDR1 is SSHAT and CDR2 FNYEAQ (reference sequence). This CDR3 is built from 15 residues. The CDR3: CASSPGTGVGGTQYF. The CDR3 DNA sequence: TGTGCTAGCAGCCCCGGGACAGGGGTGGGAGGTACGCAGTATTTT.

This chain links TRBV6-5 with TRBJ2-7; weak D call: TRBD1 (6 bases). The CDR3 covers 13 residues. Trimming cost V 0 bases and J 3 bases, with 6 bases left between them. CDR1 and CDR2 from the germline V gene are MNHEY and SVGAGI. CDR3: CASSYSDSYEQYF. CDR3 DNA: TGTGCCAGCAGTTACTCGGACAGCTACGAGCAGTACTTC.

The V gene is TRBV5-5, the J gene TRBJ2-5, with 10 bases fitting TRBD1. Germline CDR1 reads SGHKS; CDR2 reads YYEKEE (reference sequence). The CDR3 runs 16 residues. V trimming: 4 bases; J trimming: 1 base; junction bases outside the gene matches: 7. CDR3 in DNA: TGTGCCAGCAGCACCCTGACAGGGGGCCCCCAAGAGACCCAGTACTTC. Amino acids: CASSTLTGGPQETQYF.

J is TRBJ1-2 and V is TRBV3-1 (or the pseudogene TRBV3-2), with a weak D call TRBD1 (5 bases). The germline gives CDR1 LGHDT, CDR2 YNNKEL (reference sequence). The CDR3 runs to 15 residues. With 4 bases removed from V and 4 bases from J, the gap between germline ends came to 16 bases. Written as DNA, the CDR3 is TGTGCCAGCAGCCCTAGATGGGAGGGGAGCTATGGCTACACCTTC. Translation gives CASSPRWEGSYGYTF.

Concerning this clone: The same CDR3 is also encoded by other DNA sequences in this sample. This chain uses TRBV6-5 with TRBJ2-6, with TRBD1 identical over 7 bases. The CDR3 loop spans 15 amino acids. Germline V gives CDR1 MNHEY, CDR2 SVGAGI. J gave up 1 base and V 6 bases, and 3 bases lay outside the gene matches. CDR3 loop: CASRAGGSGANVLTF. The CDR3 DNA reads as TGTGCCAGCAGGGCAGGGGGATCTGGGGCCAACGTCCTGACTTTC.

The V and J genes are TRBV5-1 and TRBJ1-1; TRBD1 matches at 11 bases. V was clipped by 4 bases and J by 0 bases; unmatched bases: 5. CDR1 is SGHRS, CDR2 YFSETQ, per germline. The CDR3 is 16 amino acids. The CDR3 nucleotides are TGCGCCAGCAGCCTGGGACAGGGGGTGATGAACACTGAAGCTTTCTTT. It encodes CASSLGQGVMNTEAFF.

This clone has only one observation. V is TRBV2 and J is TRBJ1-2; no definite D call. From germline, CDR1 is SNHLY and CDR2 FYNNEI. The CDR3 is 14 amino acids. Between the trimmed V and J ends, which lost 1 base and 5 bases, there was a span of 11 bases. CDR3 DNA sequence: TGTGCCAGCAGTGAAGAACGTCAGAATTATGGCTACACCTTC. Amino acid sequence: CASSEERQNYGYTF.

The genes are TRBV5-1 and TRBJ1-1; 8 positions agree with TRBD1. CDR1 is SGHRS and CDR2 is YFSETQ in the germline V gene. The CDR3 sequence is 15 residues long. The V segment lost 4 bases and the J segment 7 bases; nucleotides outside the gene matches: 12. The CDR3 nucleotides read TGCGCCAGCAGCCAGGGGGCAGGTCGGTTGGGTGAAGCTTTCTTT. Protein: CASSQGAGRLGEAFF.

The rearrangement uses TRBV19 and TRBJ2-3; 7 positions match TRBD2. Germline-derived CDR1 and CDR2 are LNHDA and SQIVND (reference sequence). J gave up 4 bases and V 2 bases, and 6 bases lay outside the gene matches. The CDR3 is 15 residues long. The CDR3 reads CASSISGLAADTQYF. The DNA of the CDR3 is TGTGCCAGTAGTATATCGGGGCTAGCGGCAGATACGCAGTATTTT.

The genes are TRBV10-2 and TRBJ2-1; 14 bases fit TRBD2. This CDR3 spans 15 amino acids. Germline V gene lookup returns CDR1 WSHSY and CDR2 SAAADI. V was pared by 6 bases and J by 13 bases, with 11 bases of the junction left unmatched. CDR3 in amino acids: CASRTGTSGRMVQFF. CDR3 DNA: TGCGCCAGCAGGACCGGGACTAGCGGGAGAATGGTTCAGTTCTTC.